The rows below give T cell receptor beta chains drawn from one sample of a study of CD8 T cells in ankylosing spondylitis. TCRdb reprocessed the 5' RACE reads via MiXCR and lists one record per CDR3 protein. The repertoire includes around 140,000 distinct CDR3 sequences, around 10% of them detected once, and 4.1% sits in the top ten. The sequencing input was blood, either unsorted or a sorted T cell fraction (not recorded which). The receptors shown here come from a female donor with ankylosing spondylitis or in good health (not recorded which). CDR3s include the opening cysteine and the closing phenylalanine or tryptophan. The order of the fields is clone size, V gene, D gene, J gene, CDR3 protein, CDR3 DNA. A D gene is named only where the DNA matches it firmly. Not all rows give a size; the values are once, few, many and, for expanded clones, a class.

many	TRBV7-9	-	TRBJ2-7	CASSSSAPSYEQYF	TGTGCCAGCAGCTCTAGCGCGCCGTCCTACGAGCAGTACTTC
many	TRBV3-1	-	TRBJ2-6	CASSLLPGWANVLTF	TGTGCCAGCAGCCTACTTCCAGGGTGGGCCAACGTCCTGACTTTC
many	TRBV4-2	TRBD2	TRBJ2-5	CASSPSSGGKETQYF	TGTGCCAGCAGCCCCTCTAGCGGGGGAAAAGAGACCCAGTACTTC
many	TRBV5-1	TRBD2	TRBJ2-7	CASSRTSGRTGEQYF	TGCGCCAGCAGCCGAACTAGCGGGAGAACGGGGGAGCAGTACTTC
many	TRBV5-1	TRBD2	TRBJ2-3	CASSSSGGASQIYTDTQYF	TGCGCCAGCAGCTCTAGCGGGGGGGCCTCGCAAATTTACACAGATACGCAGTATTTT
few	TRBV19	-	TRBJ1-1	CASSALTRGETEAFF	TGTGCCAGTAGTGCCCTTACGCGAGGAGAAACTGAAGCTTTCTTT
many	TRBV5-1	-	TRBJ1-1	CASSSDSRTEAFF	TGCGCCAGCAGCTCAGACAGTCGCACTGAAGCTTTCTTT
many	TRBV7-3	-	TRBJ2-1	CASSAPELAHNEQFF	TGTGCCAGCAGCGCCCCCGAACTAGCCCACAATGAGCAGTTCTTC
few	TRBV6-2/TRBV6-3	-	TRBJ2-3	CASRPKKAITDTQYF	TGTGCCAGCAGACCTAAAAAGGCTATCACAGATACGCAGTATTTT
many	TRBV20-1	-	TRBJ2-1	CSARWVGYNEQFF	TGCAGTGCTAGATGGGTTGGCTACAATGAGCAGTTCTTC
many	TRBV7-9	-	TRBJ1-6	CASNRDNSPLHF	TGTGCCAGCAACAGGGATAATTCACCCCTCCACTTT
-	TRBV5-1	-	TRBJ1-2	CASRREGNYGYTF	TGCGCCAGCAGGAGGGAAGGGAACTATGGCTACACCTTC
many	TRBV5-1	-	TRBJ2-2	CASRAPGTGELFF	TGCGCCAGCAGGGCCCCGGGCACCGGGGAGCTGTTTTTT
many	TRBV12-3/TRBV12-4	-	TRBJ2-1	CASSRSRDRIHEQFF	TGTGCCAGCAGTCGGAGCCGGGACCGGATACATGAGCAGTTCTTC
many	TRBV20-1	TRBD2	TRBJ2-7	CSARDTSGSGYEQYF	TGCAGTGCTAGAGATACTAGCGGGTCTGGGTACGAGCAGTACTTC
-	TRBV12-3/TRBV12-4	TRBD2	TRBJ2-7	CASSFLLATTYEQYF	TGTGCCAGCAGTTTCCTACTAGCGACCACCTACGAGCAGTACTTC
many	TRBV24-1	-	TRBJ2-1	CATSDFRGAGYNEQFF	TGTGCCACCAGTGATTTCAGGGGGGCCGGCTACAATGAGCAGTTCTTC
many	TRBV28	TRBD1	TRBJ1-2	CASSLMTGGYTF	TGTGCCAGCAGCCTGATGACAGGGGGCTACACCTTC
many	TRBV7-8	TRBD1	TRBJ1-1	CASSADRALGTEAFF	TGTGCCAGCAGCGCCGACAGGGCCTTAGGCACTGAAGCTTTCTTT
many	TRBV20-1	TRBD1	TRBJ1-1	CSAREVGGRTEAFF	TGCAGTGCTAGAGAAGTAGGGGGCAGAACTGAAGCTTTCTTT
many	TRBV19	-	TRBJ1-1	CASSLSARPSRTEAFF	TGTGCCAGTAGTCTTAGCGCCAGGCCCTCGAGGACTGAAGCTTTCTTT
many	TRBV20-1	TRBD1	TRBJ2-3	CSARGTGGTDTQYF	TGCAGTGCTAGAGGGACAGGGGGCACAGATACGCAGTATTTT
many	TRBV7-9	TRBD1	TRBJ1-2	CASSTRDSTNYGYTF	TGTGCCAGCAGCACCCGGGACAGCACTAACTATGGCTACACCTTC
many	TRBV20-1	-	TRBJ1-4	CSARDTPAGKLFF	TGCAGTGCTCGGGACACTCCGGCCGGAAAACTGTTTTTT
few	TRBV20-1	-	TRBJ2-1	CSARLEGLKSSYNEQFF	TGCAGTGCGCGGCTAGAAGGACTCAAAAGCTCCTACAATGAGCAGTTCTTC
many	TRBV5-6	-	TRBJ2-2	CASSRADGELFF	TGTGCCAGCAGCCGGGCGGACGGGGAGCTGTTTTTT
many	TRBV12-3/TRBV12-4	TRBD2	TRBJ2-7	CASSGTSVYEQYF	TGTGCCAGCAGTGGGACTAGCGTCTACGAGCAGTACTTC
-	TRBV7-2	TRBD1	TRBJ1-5	CASSLATGGIQPQHF	TGTGCCAGCAGCTTAGCCACAGGGGGCATACAGCCCCAGCATTTT
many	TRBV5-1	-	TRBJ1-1	CASSLTGPNTEAFF	TGCGCCAGCAGCTTGACGGGACCGAACACTGAAGCTTTCTTT
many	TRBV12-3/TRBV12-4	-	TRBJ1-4	CASSFQGGVEKLFF	TGTGCCAGCAGTTTCCAGGGAGGTGTCGAAAAACTGTTTTTT
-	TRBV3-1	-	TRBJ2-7	CASSPSSLLSEQYF	TGTGCCAGCAGCCCGTCGTCTTTATTGTCCGAGCAGTACTTC
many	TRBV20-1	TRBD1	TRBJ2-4	CSARDRDRGKNIQYF	TGCAGTGCTAGAGATCGGGACAGGGGGAAAAACATTCAGTACTTC
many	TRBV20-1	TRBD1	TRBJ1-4	CSASRTGDEKLFF	TGCAGTGCTAGCCGGACAGGGGACGAAAAACTGTTTTTT
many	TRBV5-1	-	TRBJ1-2	CASSLETSQSWYGYTF	TGCGCCAGCAGCTTGGAAACCAGCCAATCATGGTATGGCTACACCTTC
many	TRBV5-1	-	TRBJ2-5	CASSLPGQGKETQYF	TGCGCCAGCAGCTTGCCGGGTCAGGGGAAAGAGACCCAGTACTTC
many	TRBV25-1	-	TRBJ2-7	CASSEPGTFRIEQYF	TGTGCCAGCAGTGAACCCGGGACTTTCCGTATCGAGCAGTACTTC
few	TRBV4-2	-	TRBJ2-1	CASSQGVAGSDEQFF	TGTGCCAGCAGCCAAGGTGTGGCGGGGTCCGATGAGCAGTTCTTC
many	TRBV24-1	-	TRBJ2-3	CATSDLVAGASSTQYF	TGTGCCACCAGTGATTTAGTGGCAGGGGCCTCGAGTACGCAGTATTTT
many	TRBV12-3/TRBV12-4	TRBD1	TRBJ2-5	CASSPRDRGRETQYF	TGTGCCAGCAGTCCTCGGGACAGGGGGCGAGAGACCCAGTACTTC
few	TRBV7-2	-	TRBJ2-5	CASSLAFRETQYF	TGTGCCAGCAGCTTAGCTTTCCGGGAGACCCAGTACTTC
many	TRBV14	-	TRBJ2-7	CASSQGGLVPYEQYF	TGTGCCAGCAGCCAGGGAGGACTCGTTCCCTACGAGCAGTACTTC
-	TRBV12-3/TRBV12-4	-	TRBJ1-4	CASSFLNEKLFF	TGTGCCAGCAGTTTCCTTAATGAAAAACTGTTTTTT